This T cell receptor (delta chain) stems from a study of human gamma delta and Vdelta1 T cells. TCRdb redid clone calling on the PCR reads using CATT. Of some 6,500 delta-chain clones listed, about 43% are singletons. Only a few counts were recorded for this clone. Its antigen is unidentified. Germline-derived CDR1 and CDR2 are TSWWSYY and QGS. The V segment lost 0 bases and the J segment 0 bases; nucleotides outside the gene matches: 23. The CDR3 contains 23 residues. J is TRDJ1 and V is TRDV1, with 9 nucleotides matching TRDD3. Source material: Vdelta1 gamma-delta T cells from blood grown in culture (DOT cells). The receptor comes from a human donor in good health. CDR3 nucleotides: TGTGCTCTTGGGGAACTAGAGGTCCCAAACTGGGGGACAGGTTTTGCATACACCGATAAACTCATCTTT. Protein: CALGELEVPNWGTGFAYTDKLIF.